This TCR beta chain emerged from a study of neurological immune-mediated disorders. TCRdb redid the calling of the 5' RACE reads with MiXCR, one entry per CDR3 protein. The data hold approximately 48,000 distinct CDR3 sequences, with over 9% observed a single time. V was trimmed by 2 bases and J by 0 bases, leaving 7 bases between them. The CDR3 length is 14 residues. CDR1 KGHSH and CDR2 LQKENI come from the germline V gene. This clonotype was detected ten times or more. The chain carries TRBV18 and TRBJ1-1; D remains ambiguous. The sample comprised PBMCs. The source of this sequence is a man in his sixties or seventies with HTLV-1-associated myelopathy (HAM/TSP). The CDR3 coding sequence is TGTGCCAGCTCACCAAGTGGGCTGAACACTGAAGCTTTCTTT. As protein: CASSPSGLNTEAFF.